This T cell receptor beta chain was profiled in a study of response to subunit inactivated influenza vaccine. TCRdb fed the RT-PCR reads into MiXCR, producing one record per CDR3 protein. Found here are about 160,000 distinct CDR3 sequences, approximately 10% of them singletons; the top ten hold 9.5% to 15%. Findings of the study overall: The authors suggested that few new T cells are recruited per seasonal influenza vaccination.

As to this clonotype: The antigen is unknown.

Trimming left V 4 bases short and J 2 bases short, with 14 bases between. Germline V lookup: CDR1 SGHRS, CDR2 YFSETQ. The CDR3 has 15 amino acids. The chain recombines TRBV5-1 with TRBJ2-3; no definite D call. This receptor was identified in a man aged 45-60 years who received an inactivated influenza vaccine. Here the sequenced sample was non-naive T cells sorted from PBMCs, taken about 40 days after vaccination. The CDR3 here is CASSLYGYDTDTQYF. In DNA, the CDR3 is TGCGCCAGCAGCCTCTACGGTTACGACACAGATACGCAGTATTTT.